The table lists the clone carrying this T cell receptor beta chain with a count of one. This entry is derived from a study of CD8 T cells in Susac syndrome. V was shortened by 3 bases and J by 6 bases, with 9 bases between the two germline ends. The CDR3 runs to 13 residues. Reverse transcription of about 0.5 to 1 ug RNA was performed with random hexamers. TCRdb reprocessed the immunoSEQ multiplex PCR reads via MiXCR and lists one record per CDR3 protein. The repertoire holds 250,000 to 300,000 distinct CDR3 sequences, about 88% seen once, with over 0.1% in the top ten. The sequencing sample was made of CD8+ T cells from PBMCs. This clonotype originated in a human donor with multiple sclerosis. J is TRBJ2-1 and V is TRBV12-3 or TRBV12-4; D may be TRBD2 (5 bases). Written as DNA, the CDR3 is TGTGCCAGCAGTTTTCCAGCGGTCAATGAGCAGTTCTTC. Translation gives CASSFPAVNEQFF.